This entry features one TCR beta chain sequence. This entry is derived from a study of blood T cells in healthy people across ages. A second PCR of roughly 7 to 11 cycles used a sample-barcoded 5' primer and a J-beta primer mix. TCRdb re-derived calls from the 5' RACE reads in MiXCR, one entry per CDR3 protein. The sample has 710,000 or so distinct CDR3 sequences, about 20% seen once; the top ten hold around a fifth. The trim removed 3 bases at V and 8 bases at J, leaving 6 bases unmatched. This CDR3 is 14 amino acids long. CDR1 and CDR2 from the germline V gene are KGHDR and SFDVKD. Material: blood. This receptor was obtained from a man between 65 and 85 years old in good health. The chain combines TRBV24-1 with TRBJ2-1; the match to TRBD1 covers 7 bases. The CDR3 DNA reads TGTGCCACCAGTGATCCGACAGGGAAGGATGAGCAGTTCTTC. Translation gives CATSDPTGKDEQFF.